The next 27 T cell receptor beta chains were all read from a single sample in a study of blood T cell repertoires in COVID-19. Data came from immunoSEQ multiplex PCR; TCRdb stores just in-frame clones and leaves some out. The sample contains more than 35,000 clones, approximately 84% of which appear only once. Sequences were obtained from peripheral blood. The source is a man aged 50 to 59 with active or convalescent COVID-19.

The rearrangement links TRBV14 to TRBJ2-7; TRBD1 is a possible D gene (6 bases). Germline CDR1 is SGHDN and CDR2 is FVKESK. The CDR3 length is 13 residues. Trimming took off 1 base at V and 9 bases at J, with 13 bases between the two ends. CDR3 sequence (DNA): TGTGCCAGCAGCCAAGGACCAGGGGTAGCGCAGTACTTC. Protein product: CASSQGPGVAQYF.

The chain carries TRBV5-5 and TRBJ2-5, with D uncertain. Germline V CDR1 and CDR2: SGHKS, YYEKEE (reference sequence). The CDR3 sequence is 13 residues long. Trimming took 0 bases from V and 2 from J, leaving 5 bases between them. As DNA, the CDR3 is TGTGCCAGCAGCTTGGCCAGTCAAGAGACCCAGTACTTC. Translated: CASSLASQETQYF.

CDR3: CASSQGDRVSDGYTF. The DNA of the CDR3 is TGTGCCAGCAGCCAAGGGGACAGGGTGAGCGATGGCTACACCTTC. V gene TRBV3-1 (or the pseudogene TRBV3-2) combines with J gene TRBJ1-2, with 9 bases matching TRBD1. CDR1 is LGHDT, CDR2 YNNKEL, per germline (reference sequence). There are 15 residues in the CDR3. The V and J ends lost 1 base and 6 bases, in that order; junction bases with no gene match: 6.

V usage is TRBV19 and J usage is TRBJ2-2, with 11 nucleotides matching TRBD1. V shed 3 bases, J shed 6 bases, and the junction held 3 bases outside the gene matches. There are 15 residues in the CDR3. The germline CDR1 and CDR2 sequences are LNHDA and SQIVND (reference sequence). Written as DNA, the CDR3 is TGTGCCAGTAGTATGGACAGGGGGCTAGCCGGGGAGCTGTTTTTT. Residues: CASSMDRGLAGELFF. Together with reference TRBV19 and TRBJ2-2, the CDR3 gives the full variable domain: DGGITQSPKYLFRKEGQNVTLSCEQNLNHDAMYWYRQDPGQGLRLIYYSQIVNDFQKGDIAEGYSVSREKKESFPLTVTSAQKNPTAFYLCASSMDRGLAGELFFGEGSRLTVL.

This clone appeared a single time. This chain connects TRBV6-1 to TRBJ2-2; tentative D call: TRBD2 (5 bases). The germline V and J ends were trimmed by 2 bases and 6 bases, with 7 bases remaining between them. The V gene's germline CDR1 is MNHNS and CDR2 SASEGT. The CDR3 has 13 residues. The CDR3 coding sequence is TGTGCCAGCAGTGAACGGGATCCCGGGGAGCTGTTTTTT. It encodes CASSERDPGELFF.

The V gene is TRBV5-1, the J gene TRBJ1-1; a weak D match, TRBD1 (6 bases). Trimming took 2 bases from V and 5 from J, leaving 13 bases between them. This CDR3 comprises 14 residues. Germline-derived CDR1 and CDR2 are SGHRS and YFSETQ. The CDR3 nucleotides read TGCGCCAGCAGCTTAGGACAGATCTTTACTGAAGCTTTCTTT. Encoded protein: CASSLGQIFTEAFF.

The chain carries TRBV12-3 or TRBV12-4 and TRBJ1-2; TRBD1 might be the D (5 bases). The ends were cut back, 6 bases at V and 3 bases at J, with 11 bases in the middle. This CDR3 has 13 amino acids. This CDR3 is CASSTSGDYGYTF. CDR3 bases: TGTGCCAGCAGCACCTCGGGGGACTATGGCTACACCTTC.

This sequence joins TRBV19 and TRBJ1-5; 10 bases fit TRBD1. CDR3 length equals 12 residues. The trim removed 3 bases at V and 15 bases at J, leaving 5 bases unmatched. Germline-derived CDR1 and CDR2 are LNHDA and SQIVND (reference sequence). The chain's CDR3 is CASSIGQGVRHF. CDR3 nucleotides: TGTGCCAGTAGTATCGGACAGGGGGTGAGGCATTTT. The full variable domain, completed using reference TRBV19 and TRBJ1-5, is DGGITQSPKYLFRKEGQNVTLSCEQNLNHDAMYWYRQDPGQGLRLIYYSQIVNDFQKGDIAEGYSVSREKKESFPLTVTSAQKNPTAFYLCASSIGQGVRHFGDGTRLSIL.

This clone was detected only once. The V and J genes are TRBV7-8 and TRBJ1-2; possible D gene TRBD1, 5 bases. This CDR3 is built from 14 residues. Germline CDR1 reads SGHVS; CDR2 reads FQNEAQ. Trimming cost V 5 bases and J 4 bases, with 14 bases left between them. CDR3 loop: CASSPGGGGYGYTF. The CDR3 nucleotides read TGTGCCAGCAGCCCGGGCGGGGGGGGCTATGGCTACACCTTC. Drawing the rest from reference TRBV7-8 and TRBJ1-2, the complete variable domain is GAGVSQSPRYKVAKRGQDVALRCDPISGHVSLFWYQQALGQGPEFLTYFQNEAQLDKSGLPSDRFFAERPEGSVSTLKIQRTQQEDSAVYLCASSPGGGGYGYTFGSGTRLTVV.

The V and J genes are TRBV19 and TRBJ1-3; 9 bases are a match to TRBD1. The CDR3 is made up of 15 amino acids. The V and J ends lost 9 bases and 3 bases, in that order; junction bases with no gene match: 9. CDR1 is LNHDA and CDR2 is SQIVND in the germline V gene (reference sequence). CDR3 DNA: TGTGCCAGCCTAACGGACAGGGGACATGGAAACACCATATATTTT. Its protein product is CASLTDRGHGNTIYF. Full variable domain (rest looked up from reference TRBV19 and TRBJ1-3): DGGITQSPKYLFRKEGQNVTLSCEQNLNHDAMYWYRQDPGQGLRLIYYSQIVNDFQKGDIAEGYSVSREKKESFPLTVTSAQKNPTAFYLCASLTDRGHGNTIYFGEGSWLTVV.

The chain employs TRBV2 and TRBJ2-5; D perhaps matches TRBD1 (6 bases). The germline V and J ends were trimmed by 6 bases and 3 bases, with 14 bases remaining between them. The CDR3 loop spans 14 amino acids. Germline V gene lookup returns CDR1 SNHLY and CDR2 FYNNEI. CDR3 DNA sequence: TGTGCCAGCAGACCGAGGACAGCGGAAGAGACCCAGTACTTC. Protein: CASRPRTAEETQYF.

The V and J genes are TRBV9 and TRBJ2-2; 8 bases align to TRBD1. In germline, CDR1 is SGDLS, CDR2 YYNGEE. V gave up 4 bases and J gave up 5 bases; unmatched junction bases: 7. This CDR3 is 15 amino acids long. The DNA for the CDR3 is TGTGCCAGCAGCCCGCGAACAGGGGGAACCGGGGAGCTGTTTTTT. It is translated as CASSPRTGGTGELFF.

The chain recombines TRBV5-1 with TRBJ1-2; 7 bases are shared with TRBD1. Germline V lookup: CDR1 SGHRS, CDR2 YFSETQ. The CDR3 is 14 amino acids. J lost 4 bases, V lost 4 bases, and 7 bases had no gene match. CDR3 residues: CASSPRDSLYGYTF. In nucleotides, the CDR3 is TGCGCCAGCAGCCCGAGGGACAGTCTCTATGGCTACACCTTC.

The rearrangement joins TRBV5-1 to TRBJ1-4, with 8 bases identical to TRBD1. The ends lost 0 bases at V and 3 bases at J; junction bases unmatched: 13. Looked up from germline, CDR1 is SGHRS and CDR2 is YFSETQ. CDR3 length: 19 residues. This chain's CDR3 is CASSLGQGALSNSNEKLFF. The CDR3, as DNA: TGCGCCAGCAGCTTGGGGCAGGGGGCCCTCAGCAACTCTAATGAAAAACTGTTTTTT.

CDR3 in amino acids: CASSFRTAGDGYTF. CDR3 bases: TGTGCCAGCAGCTTTCGGACAGCGGGAGATGGCTACACCTTC. This chain uses TRBV9 with TRBJ1-2; weak D call: TRBD1 (6 bases). The CDR3 consists of 14 residues. Looked up from germline, CDR1 is SGDLS and CDR2 is YYNGEE. V was trimmed by 4 bases and J by 6 bases, leaving 16 bases between them.

The CDR3 sequence: CSVLGQGSPETQYF. The CDR3 DNA reads as TGCAGCGTTCTCGGACAGGGGAGTCCAGAGACCCAGTACTTC. The chain combines TRBV29-1 with TRBJ2-5, with 9 positions matching TRBD1. Germline CDR1 SQVTM, CDR2 ANQGSEA. The CDR3 runs 14 residues. Trimming cost V 5 bases and J 4 bases; bases outside gene matches: 8. The whole variable domain, remainder taken from reference TRBV29-1 and TRBJ2-5, is SAVISQKPSRDICQRGTSLTIQCQVDSQVTMMFWYRQQPGQSLTLIATANQGSEATYESGFVIDKFPISRPNLTFSTLTVSNMSPEDSSIYLCSVLGQGSPETQYFGPGTRLLVL.

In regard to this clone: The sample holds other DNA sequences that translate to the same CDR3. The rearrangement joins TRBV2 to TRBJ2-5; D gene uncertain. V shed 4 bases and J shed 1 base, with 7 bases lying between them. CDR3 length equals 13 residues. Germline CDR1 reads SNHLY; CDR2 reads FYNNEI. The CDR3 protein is CASSVDSQETQYF. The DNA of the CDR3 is TGTGCCAGCAGTGTCGACTCCCAAGAGACCCAGTACTTC. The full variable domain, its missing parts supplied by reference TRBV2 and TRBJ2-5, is EPEVTQTPSHQVTQMGQEVILRCVPISNHLYFYWYRQILGQKVEFLVSFYNNEISEKSEIFDDQFSVERPDGSNFTLKIRSTKLEDSAMYFCASSVDSQETQYFGPGTRLLVL.

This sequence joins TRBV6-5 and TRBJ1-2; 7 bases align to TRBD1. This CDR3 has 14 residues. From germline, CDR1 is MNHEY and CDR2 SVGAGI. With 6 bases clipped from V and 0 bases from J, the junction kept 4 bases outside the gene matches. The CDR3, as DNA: TGTGCCAGCAGGGGACAGCACCCTAACTATGGCTACACCTTC. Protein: CASRGQHPNYGYTF.

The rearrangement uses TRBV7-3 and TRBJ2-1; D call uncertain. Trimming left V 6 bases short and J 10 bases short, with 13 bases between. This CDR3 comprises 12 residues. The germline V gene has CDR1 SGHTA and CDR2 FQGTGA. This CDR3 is CASSQLGREQFF. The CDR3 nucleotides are TGTGCCAGCAGTCAACTGGGCAGAGAGCAGTTCTTC. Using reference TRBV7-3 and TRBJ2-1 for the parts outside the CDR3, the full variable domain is GAGVSQTPSNKVTEKGKYVELRCDPISGHTALYWYRQSLGQGPEFLIYFQGTGAADDSGLPNDRFFAVRPEGSVSTLKIQRTERGDSAVYLCASSQLGREQFFGPGTRLTVL.

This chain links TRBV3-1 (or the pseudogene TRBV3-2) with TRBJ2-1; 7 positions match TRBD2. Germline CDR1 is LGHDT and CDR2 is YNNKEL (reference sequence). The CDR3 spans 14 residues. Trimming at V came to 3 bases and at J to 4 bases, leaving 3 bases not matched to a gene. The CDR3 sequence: CASSHSGAYNEQFF. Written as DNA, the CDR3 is TGTGCCAGCAGCCACAGCGGGGCGTACAATGAGCAGTTCTTC.

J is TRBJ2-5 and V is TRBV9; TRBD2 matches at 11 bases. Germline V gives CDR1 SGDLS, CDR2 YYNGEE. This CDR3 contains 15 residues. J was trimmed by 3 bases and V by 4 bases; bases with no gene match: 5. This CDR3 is CASSSGLAGKETQYF. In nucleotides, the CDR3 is TGTGCCAGCAGCTCAGGACTAGCGGGTAAAGAGACCCAGTACTTC.

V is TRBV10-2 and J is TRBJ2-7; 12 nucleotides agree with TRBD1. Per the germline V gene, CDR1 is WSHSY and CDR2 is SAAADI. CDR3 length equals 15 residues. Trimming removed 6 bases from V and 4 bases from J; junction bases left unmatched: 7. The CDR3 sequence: CASRKGTGGEYEQYF. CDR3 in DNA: TGCGCCAGCAGGAAGGGGACAGGGGGCGAGTACGAGCAGTACTTC.

CDR3: CASSRTGGEGQPQHF. The CDR3 region has the DNA TGTGCCAGCAGCCGTACAGGGGGCGAGGGTCAGCCCCAGCATTTT. This chain uses TRBV7-6 with TRBJ1-5; 9 bases are a match to TRBD1. J was trimmed by 6 bases and V by 5 bases; bases with no gene match: 8. This CDR3 is built from 15 residues. CDR1 and CDR2 from the germline V gene are SGHVS and FNYEAQ.

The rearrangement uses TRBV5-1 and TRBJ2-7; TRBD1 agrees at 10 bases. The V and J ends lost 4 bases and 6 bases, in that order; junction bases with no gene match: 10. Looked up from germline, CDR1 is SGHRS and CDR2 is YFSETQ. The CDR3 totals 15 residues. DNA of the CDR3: TGCGCCAGCAGCAGAAACCGGGACAGGGGTTCCGAGCAGTACTTC. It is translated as CASSRNRDRGSEQYF.

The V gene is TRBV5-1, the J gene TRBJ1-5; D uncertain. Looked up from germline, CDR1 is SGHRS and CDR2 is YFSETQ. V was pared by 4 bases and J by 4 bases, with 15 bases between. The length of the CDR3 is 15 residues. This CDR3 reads CASSLDGRENQPQHF. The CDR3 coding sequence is TGCGCCAGCAGCCTGGACGGGAGGGAAAATCAGCCCCAGCATTTT.

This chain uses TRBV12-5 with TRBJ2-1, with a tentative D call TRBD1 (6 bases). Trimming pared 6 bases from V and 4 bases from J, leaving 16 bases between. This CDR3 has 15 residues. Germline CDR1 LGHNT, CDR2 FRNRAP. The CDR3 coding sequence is TGTGCTAGTGGATCCGGACAGACAACATACAATGAGCAGTTCTTC. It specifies CASGSGQTTYNEQFF.

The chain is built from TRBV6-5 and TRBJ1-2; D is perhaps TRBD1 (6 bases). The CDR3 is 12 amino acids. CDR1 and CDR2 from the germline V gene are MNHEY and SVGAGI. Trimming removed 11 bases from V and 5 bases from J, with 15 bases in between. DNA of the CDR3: TGTGCCGGCTCGGGACAAATTTATGGCTACACCTTC. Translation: CAGSGQIYGYTF.